This T cell receptor (beta chain) was retrieved from a study of blood T cell repertoires in COVID-19. The germline V gene has CDR1 MNHNY and CDR2 SVGAGI (reference sequence). Losses at the gene ends were 6 bases for V and 4 bases for J; bases not matched to a gene: 7. The CDR3 consists of 14 residues. The table lists this clone with a few counts. Source study methods: Nucleated cell counts were estimated from reference gene primer amplification. Assay: immunoSEQ multiplex PCR; the TCRdb copy retains only in-frame clones and omits some. That table supplies the V and J calls and clone size; D and trimming were determined from the DNA. The table lists about 39,000 clones, 70% to 90% of them singletons.

Sequencing was performed on peripheral blood. The chain joins TRBV6-6 to TRBJ1-2; 8 positions agree with TRBD1. The TCR was taken from a human donor in a cohort sampled during active COVID-19. The chain's CDR3 is CASRTGTGAYGYTF. Here the CDR3 DNA reads TGTGCCAGCAGAACCGGGACAGGCGCCTATGGCTACACCTTC.